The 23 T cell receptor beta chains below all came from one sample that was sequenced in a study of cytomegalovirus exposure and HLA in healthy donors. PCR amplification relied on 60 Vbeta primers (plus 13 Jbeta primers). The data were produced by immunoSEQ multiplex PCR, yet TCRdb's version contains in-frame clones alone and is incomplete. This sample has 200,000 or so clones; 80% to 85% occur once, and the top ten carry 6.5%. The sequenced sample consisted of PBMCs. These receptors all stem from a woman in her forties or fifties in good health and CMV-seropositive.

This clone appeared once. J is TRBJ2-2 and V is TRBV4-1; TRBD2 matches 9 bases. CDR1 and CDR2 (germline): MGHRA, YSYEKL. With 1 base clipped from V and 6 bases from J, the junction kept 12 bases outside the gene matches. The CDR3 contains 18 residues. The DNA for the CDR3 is TGCGCCAGCAGCCAAGGAATTGGTGCGGGAGGGCCCCCCGGGGAGCTGTTTTTT. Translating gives CASSQGIGAGGPPGELFF.

CDR3 residues: CASSYSGQPVDQPQHF. CDR3 in DNA: TGTGCCAGTTCGTATTCGGGACAGCCCGTGGATCAGCCCCAGCATTTT. The genes are TRBV19 and TRBJ1-5, with 7 bases lining up with TRBD1. J lost 5 bases, V lost 8 bases, and 15 bases had no gene match. CDR1 and CDR2 from the germline V gene are LNHDA and SQIVND (reference sequence). The length of the CDR3 is 16 residues.

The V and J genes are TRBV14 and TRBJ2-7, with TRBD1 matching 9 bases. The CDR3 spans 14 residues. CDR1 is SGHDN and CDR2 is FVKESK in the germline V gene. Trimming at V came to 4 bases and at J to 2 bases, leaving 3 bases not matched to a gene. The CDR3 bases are TGTGCCAGCAGCCCCGGGACAGGGCCCTACGAGCAGTACTTC. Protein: CASSPGTGPYEQYF.

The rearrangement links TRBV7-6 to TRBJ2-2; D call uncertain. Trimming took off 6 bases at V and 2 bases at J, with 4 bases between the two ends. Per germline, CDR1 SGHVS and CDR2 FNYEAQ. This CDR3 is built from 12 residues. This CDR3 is CASSHNTGELFF. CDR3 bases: TGTGCCAGCAGTCATAACACCGGGGAGCTGTTTTTT.

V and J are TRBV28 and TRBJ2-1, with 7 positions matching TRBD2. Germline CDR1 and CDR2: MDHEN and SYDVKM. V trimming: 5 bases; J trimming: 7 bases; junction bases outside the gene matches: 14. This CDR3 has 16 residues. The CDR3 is CASSQLPGGSGNEQFF. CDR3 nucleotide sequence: TGTGCCAGCAGTCAACTACCCGGGGGGTCGGGTAATGAGCAGTTCTTC. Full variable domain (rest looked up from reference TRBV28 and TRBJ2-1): DVKVTQSSRYLVKRTGEKVFLECVQDMDHENMFWYRQDPGLGLRLIYFSYDVKMKEKGDIPEGYSVSREKKERFSLILESASTNQTSMYLCASSQLPGGSGNEQFFGPGTRLTVL.

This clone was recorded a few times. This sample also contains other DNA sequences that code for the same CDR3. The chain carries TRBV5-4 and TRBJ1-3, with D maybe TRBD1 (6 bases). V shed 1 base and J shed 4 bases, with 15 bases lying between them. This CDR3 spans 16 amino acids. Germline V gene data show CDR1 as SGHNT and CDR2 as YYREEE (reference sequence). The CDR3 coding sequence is TGTGCCAGCAGCTTGCTTTCCCAGACAGGAGGAAACACCATATATTTT. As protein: CASSLLSQTGGNTIYF.

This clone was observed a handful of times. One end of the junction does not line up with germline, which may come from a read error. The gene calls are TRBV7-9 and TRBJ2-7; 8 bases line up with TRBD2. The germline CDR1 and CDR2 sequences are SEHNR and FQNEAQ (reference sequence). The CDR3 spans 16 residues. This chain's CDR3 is CSSSPPKAGGSYEQYF. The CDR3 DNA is TGTTCCAGCAGCCCCCCAAAGGCGGGAGGTTCGTACGAGCAGTACTTC.

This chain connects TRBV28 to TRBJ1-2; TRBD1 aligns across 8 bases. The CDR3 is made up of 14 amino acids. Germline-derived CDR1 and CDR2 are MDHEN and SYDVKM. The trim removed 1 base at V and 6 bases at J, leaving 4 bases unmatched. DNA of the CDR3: TGTGCCAGCAGTTTATTCATGACAGGGGATGGCTACACCTTC. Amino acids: CASSLFMTGDGYTF.

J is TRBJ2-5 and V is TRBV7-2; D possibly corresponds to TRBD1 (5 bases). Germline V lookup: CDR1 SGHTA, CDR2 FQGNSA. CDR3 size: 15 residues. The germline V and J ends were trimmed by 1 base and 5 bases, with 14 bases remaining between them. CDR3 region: CASSLVLSHRETQYF. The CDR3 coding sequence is TGTGCCAGCAGCTTAGTTTTATCCCACAGGGAGACCCAGTACTTC.

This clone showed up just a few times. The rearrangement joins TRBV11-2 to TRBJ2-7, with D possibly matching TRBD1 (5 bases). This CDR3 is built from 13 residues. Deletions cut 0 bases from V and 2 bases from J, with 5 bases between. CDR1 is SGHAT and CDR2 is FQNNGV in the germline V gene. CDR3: CASSLEGPYEQYF. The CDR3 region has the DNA TGTGCCAGCAGCTTAGAGGGGCCCTACGAGCAGTACTTC.

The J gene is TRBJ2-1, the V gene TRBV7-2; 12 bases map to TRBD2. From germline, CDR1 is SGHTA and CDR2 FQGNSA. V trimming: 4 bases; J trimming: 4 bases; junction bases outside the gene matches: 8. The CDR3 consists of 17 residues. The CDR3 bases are TGTGCCAGCAGCTCAGCTCCGGGACTAGCGGGTTACAATGAGCAGTTCTTC. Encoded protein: CASSSAPGLAGYNEQFF.

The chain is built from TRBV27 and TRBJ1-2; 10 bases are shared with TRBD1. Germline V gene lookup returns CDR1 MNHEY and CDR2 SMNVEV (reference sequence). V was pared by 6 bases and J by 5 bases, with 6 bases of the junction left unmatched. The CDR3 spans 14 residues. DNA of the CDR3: TGTGCCAGCAGGGGGACAGGGGCGTCGTATGGCTACACCTTC. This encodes CASRGTGASYGYTF.

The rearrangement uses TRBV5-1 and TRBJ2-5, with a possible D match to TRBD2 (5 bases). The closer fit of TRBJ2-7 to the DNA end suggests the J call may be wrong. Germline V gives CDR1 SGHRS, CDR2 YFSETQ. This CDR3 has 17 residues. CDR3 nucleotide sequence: TGCGCCAGCAGCTTGGATGTTCCGGGGTTAGGGAGCTACGAGCAGTACTTC. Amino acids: CASSLDVPGLGSYEQYF.

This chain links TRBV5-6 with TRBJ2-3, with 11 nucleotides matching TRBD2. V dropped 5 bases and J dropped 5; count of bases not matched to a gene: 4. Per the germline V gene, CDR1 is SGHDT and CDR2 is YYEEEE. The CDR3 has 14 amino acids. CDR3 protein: CASRTSGRGDTQYF. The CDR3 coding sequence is TGTGCCAGCAGAACTAGCGGGAGAGGAGATACGCAGTATTTT.

CDR3 sequence: CASSFGTANGYTF. The CDR3 DNA reads TGTGCCAGTAGTTTCGGGACAGCTAATGGCTACACCTTC. The chain has TRBV19 and TRBJ1-2; TRBD1 aligns across 7 bases. The CDR3 is 13 amino acids. Per germline, CDR1 LNHDA and CDR2 SQIVND (reference sequence). J was trimmed by 6 bases and V by 5 bases; bases with no gene match: 6.

Written as DNA, the CDR3 is TGCGCCAGCAGCATTGGACTAGCGCCGCTCCTAAGCACAGATACGCAGTATTTT. Protein product: CASSIGLAPLLSTDTQYF. This chain uses TRBV5-1 with TRBJ2-3, with 9 bases lining up with TRBD2. After removal of 4 bases from V and 0 bases from J, the junction contained 12 bases not matched to a gene. Per the germline V gene, CDR1 is SGHRS and CDR2 is YFSETQ. This CDR3 comprises 18 residues. The complete variable domain, with remaining parts taken from reference TRBV5-1 and TRBJ2-3, reads KAGVTQTPRYLIKTRGQQVTLSCSPISGHRSVSWYQQTPGQGLQFLFEYFSETQRNKGNFPGRFSGRQFSNSRSEMNVSTLELGDSALYLCASSIGLAPLLSTDTQYFGPGTRLTVL.

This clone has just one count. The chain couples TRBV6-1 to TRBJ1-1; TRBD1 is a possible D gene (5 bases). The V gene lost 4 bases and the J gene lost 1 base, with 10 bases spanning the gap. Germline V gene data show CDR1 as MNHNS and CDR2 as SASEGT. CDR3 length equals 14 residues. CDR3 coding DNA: TGTGCCAGCAGTGGTCAGGGATGGAACACTGAAGCTTTCTTT. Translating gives CASSGQGWNTEAFF.

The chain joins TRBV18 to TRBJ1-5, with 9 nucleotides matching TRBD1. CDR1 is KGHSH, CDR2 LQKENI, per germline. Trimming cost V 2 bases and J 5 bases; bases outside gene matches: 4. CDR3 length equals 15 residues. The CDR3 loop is CASSPGGQGDQPQHF. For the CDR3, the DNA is TGTGCCAGCTCACCAGGGGGACAGGGTGATCAGCCCCAGCATTTT. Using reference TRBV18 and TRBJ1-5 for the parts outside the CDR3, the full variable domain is NAGVMQNPRHLVRRRGQEARLRCSPMKGHSHVYWYRQLPEEGLKFMVYLQKENIIDESGMPKERFSAEFPKEGPSILRIQQVVRGDSAAYFCASSPGGQGDQPQHFGDGTRLSIL.

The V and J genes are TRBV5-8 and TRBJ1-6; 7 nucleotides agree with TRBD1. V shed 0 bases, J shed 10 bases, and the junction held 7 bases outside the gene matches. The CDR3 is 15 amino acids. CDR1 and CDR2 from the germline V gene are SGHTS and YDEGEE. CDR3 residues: CASSLGTGRQSPLHF. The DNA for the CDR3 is TGTGCCAGCAGCTTGGGGACAGGTCGACAATCACCCCTCCACTTT.

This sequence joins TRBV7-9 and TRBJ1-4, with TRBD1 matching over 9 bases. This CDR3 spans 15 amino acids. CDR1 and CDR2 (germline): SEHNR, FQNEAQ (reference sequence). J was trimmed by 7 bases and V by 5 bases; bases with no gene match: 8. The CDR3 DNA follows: TGTGCCAGCAGCCCACGGGACAGGGTCACTGAAAAACTGTTTTTT. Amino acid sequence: CASSPRDRVTEKLFF.

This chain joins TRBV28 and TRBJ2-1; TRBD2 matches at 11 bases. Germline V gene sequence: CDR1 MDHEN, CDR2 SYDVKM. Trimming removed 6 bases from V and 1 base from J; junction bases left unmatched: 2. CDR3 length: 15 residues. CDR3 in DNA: TGTGCCAGCAGGGTAGCGGGAGGGTCCTACAATGAGCAGTTCTTC. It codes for CASRVAGGSYNEQFF.

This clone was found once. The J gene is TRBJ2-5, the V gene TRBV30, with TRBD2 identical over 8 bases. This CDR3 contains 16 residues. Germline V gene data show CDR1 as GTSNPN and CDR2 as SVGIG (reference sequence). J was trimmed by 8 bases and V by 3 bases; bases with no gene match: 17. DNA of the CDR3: TGTGCCTGGAGCGCTACGACGCCTAGCGGGCACTTTACCCAGTACTTC. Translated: CAWSATTPSGHFTQYF. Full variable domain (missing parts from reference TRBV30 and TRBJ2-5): SQTIHQWPATLVQPVGSPLSLECTVEGTSNPNLYWYRQAAGRGLQLLFYSVGIGQISSEVPQNLSASRPQDRQFILSSKKLLLSDSGFYLCAWSATTPSGHFTQYFGPGTRLLVL.

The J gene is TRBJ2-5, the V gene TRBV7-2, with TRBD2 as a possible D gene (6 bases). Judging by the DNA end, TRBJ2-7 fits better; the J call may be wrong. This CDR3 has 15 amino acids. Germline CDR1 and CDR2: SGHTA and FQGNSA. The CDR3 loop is CASSLSGSLSYEQYF. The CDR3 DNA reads TGTGCCAGCAGCTTATCCGGGAGCCTCTCCTACGAGCAGTACTTC.